This T cell receptor (beta chain) stems from a study of identical twins (TCRdb year 2016). At the level of the whole study: The study deep-sequenced TCR alpha and beta repertoires from monozygotic twins, unrelated adults of various ages and cord blood to test whether fetal clonotypes persist. To rule out contamination, the twin experiments were replicated at different times with different library preparation protocols.

Overall study results and their limits: Fewer insertions were carried by abundant cord blood beta clonotypes, a similar but weaker trend appeared in young adult naive repertoires, and no such trend appeared in memory repertoires. The excess sharing between twins in beta out-of-frame sequences was weaker because fewer shared sequences reduced the signal-to-noise ratio. Conclusions relied on cross-sectional statistical analysis, since the same donors could not be followed over many years. Invariant T cells such as MAIT and iNKT could partly confound zero-insertion analyses, though diverse VJ usage argued against this for most clonotypes. Recombination models systematically underestimated out-of-frame TCR alpha sharing in monozygotic twins but agreed with sharing between unrelated individuals. Compared with coincidental sharing between unrelated individuals, out-of-frame TCR alpha sequences shared between twins had an excess of sequences with low generation probability.

This clonotype was observed a handful of times. Its recognized antigen is unknown. No much larger clone exists at a distance of one base, and base qualities are not known. All donors were healthy Caucasians. To prepare the library, 5' RACE was applied. The reads were generated on an Illumina HiSeq 2000. Template switching introduced a universal primer binding site; the final cDNA contained a unique molecular identifier, enabling accurate counting of TCR cDNA molecules. First-strand cDNA for TCR alpha and beta chains was synthesized from specific primers in the conserved constant-segment region. To control for contamination, each cDNA library was double barcoded with a SMART-Mk sample barcode plus Illumina barcodes. Two successive PCR steps introduced TruSeq adapter sequences along with Illumina sample barcodes. TCR alpha and beta cDNA libraries were sequenced on the Illumina HiSeq platform with custom primers. The study's own analysis went as follows. MiGEC was used to process raw reads and extract unique molecular identifiers, and MiXCR was used to find CDR3 positions. Recombination models were inferred per individual with the repgenHMM and IGoR tools using an EM algorithm. The tcR package in R was used for shared clonotype analysis, with sharing normalized by the product of cloneset sizes. To study raw recombination without the effects of thymic and clonal selection, out-of-frame nonproductive sequences were analyzed. The raw public reads went through TCRdb reprocessing: fastp at Q25, MiXCR clone calling, in-frame beta chains kept. Every distinct CDR3 protein forms one entry, paired with its most common genes and DNA. TCRdb's processing, not the authors', yielded these V and J calls. The sample table records more than 1.5 million distinct CDR3 sequences; around 33% of these occur just once. About 0.27% of the sample goes to the ten largest clones.

From the cysteine through the phenylalanine, the CDR3 covers 12 amino acids. This entry keeps only the CDR3 DNA: 36 bases, framed from base 1. For CDR1 and CDR2, the germline V gene (reference sequence) lists DFQATT and SNEGSKA. The source is a newborn girl in good health. Sequenced material: cord blood. The chain employs TRBV20-1 and TRBJ1-1; TRBD1 agrees with 10 junctional bases. The bases are TGCAGCCTAGGACAGGGGGACACTGAAGCTTTCTTT. Its product reads: CSLGQGDTEAFF.